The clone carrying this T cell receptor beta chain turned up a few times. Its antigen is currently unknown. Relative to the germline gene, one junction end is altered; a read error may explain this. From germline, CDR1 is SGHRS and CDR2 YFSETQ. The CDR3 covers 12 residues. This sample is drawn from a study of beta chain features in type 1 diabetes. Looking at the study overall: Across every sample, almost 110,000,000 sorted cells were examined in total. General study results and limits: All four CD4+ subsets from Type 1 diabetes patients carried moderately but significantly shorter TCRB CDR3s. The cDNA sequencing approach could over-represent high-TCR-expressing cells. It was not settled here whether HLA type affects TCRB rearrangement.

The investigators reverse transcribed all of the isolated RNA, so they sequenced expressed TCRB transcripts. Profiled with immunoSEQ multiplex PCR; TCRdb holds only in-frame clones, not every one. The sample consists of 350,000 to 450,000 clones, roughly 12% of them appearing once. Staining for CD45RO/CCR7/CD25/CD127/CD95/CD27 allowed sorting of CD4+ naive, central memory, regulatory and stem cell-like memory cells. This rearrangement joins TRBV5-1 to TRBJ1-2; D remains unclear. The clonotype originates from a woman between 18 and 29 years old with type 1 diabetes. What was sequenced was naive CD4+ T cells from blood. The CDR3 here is CATSDVNYGYTF. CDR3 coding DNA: TGCGCCACCTCCGATGTTAACTACGGCTACACCTTC.